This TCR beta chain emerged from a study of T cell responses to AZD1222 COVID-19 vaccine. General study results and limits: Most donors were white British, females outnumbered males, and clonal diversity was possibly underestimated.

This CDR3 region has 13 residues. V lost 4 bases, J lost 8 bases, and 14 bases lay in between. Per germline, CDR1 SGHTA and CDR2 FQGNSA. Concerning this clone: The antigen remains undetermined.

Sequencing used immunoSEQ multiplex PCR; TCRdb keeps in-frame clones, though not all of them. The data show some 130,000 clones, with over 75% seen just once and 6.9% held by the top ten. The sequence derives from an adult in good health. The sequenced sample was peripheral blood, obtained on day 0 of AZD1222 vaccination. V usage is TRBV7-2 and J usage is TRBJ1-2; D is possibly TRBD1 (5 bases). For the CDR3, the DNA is TGTGCCAGCAGCTCTAGGGACCTCAGGGGCTACACCTTC. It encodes CASSSRDLRGYTF. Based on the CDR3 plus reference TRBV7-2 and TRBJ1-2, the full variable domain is GAGVSQSPSNKVTEKGKDVELRCDPISGHTALYWYRQSLGQGLEFLIYFQGNSAPDKSGLPSDRFSAERTGGSVSTLTIQRTQQEDSAVYLCASSSRDLRGYTFGSGTRLTVV.